This TCR beta chain was sequenced for a study of HIV-infected patients and healthy controls. TCRdb re-called the 5' RACE reads with MiXCR, one entry per CDR3 protein. The sample has about 67,000 distinct CDR3 sequences, about 17% seen once. Germline assignment: CDR1 SGHNT and CDR2 YENEEA. The CDR3 sequence is 13 residues long. Between the trimmed V and J ends, which lost 5 bases and 7 bases, there was a span of 15 bases. This clonotype turned up a few times. The sequence came from a human donor in good health. The sample comprised CD4+ T cells from blood. The chain recombines TRBV11-3 with TRBJ2-7, with D possibly TRBD1 on 6 matching bases. Here the CDR3 DNA reads TGTGCCAGCAGCGCGGACCCGGGACAAGAGCAGTACTTC. Its translation: CASSADPGQEQYF.